This T cell receptor beta chain was identified during a study of esophageal squamous cell carcinoma under preoperative chemotherapy. Study-wide points: Peripheral T cells migrating into the tumor appeared to partly supply post-treatment tumor-infiltrating lymphocytes.

The V and J ends lost 8 bases and 5 bases, in that order; junction bases with no gene match: 12. The CDR3 consists of 15 residues. Germline V lookup: CDR1 MNHEY, CDR2 SVGAGI. TCRdb processed the PCR reads anew with MiXCR; each CDR3 protein has one entry. In the table there are roughly 32,000 distinct CDR3 sequences, roughly 52% of which are singletons. Time point denoted: before preoperative PTX-NDP chemotherapy. On this clonotype: Its matching antigen is unknown.

The specimen was taken from a patient given preoperative chemotherapy. The TCR was taken from a human donor with esophageal squamous cell carcinoma. The donor label of this sample is uncertain. This sequence joins TRBV6-5 and TRBJ2-3, with 8 bases that match TRBD2. In nucleotides, the CDR3 is TGTGCCAGCGGTTTAAGAGCGGGAGAGAAAGATACGCAGTATTTT. It yields the protein CASGLRAGEKDTQYF.